This T cell receptor (beta chain) was observed in a study of cytomegalovirus exposure and HLA in healthy donors. The PCR made use of 60 Vbeta and 13 Jbeta primers. Profiled with immunoSEQ multiplex PCR; TCRdb holds only in-frame clones, not every one. The sample carries about 85,000 clones, roughly 80% recorded once. Concerning this clone itself: Its antigen is not identified.

General study results and limits: Association of a missense DCLRE1C variant with TCR beta V- and J-gene trimming was reported in a later analysis. When a later analysis compared HLA-associated TCR beta chains with equally common others, the HLA-associated chains turned out to be more clonally expanded and to have lower generation probabilities.

This CDR3 region has 15 residues. Germline loops: CDR1 SGHNT, CDR2 YYREEE (reference sequence). V shed 2 bases, J shed 1 base, and the junction held 1 base outside the gene matches. The J gene is TRBJ2-5, the V gene TRBV5-4, with TRBD2 matching 11 bases. This clonotype originated in a woman aged 45-65 years in good health and CMV-seropositive. The sequenced sample was PBMCs. In DNA form, the CDR3 reads TGTGCCAGCAGCTTACTAGCGGGGGCCCAAGAGACCCAGTACTTC. Translation: CASSLLAGAQETQYF.